This T cell receptor beta chain was captured in a study of STAT5B mutations in CD4+ large granular lymphocyte leukemia. About the study: Among healthy controls, a particular HLA allele went with more CDR3 'QG' motifs.

Study-wide points: Patient CD4-sorted repertoires looked more clonal than healthy CD4+ repertoires, even without putative leukemic clones.

Generated by immunoSEQ multiplex PCR, the TCRdb table keeps only in-frame clones and is missing some. Among under 25,000 clones, 70% to 80% were seen once, and the ten largest hold about a tenth. The germline gives CDR1 MNHEY, CDR2 SVGAGI. This CDR3 is built from 16 residues. V was pared by 6 bases and J by 9 bases, with 24 bases between. As for this clone: Its antigen is unidentified.

Healthy controls were blood donor buffy coats. The sequence was obtained from a human donor in good health. Sample: CD4+ T cells from blood buffy coats. V is TRBV6-5 and J is TRBJ2-1, with D possibly matching TRBD2 (6 bases). The CDR3 sequence is CASRYQKGGQFFEQFF. CDR3 bases: TGTGCCAGCAGATACCAAAAAGGAGGGCAGTTTTTTGAGCAGTTCTTC.